Here is one T cell receptor beta chain with its context. What it binds is unknown. Trimming shortened V by 2 bases and J by 4 bases, and 9 bases separated the two germline ends. Germline CDR1 MNHNY, CDR2 SVGAGI (reference sequence). This CDR3 contains 13 residues. The PCR contained 60 Vbeta and 13 Jbeta primers. Repertoires were generated with immunoSEQ multiplex PCR, while TCRdb's copy carries only in-frame clones and drops some. The sample holds about 150,000 clones, about 88% seen once. The sample belongs to a study of cytomegalovirus exposure and HLA in healthy donors. Study results and caveats: The listing of fewer than 200 TCR beta chains classed them as cytomegalovirus-associated. A later analysis linked 16,951 TCR beta sequences to HLA alleles at 0.05 false discovery rate. In a later analysis, TCR beta V- and J-gene trimming showed a link to a missense DCLRE1C variant. The dataset shows that most TCR sequences were rare, while some public TCRs occurred in many donors.

This clonotype was obtained from a woman under 30 in good health and CMV-seronegative. The sequencing input was PBMCs. The chain combines TRBV6-6 with TRBJ2-7, with a weak D call TRBD1 (5 bases). Here the CDR3 DNA reads TGTGCCAGCAGTTACGGGGCAGGGTACGAGCAGTACTTC. It specifies CASSYGAGYEQYF.